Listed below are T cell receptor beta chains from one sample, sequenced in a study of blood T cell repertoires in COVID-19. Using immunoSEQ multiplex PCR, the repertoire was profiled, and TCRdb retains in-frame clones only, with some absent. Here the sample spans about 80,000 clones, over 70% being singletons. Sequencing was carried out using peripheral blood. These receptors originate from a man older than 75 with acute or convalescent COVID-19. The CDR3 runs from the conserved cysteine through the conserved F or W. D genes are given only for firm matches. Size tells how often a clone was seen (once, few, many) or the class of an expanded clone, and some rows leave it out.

CDR3 protein: CASSFAGTGLNQPQHF
CDR3 DNA: TGTGCCAGCAGCTTCGCCGGGACAGGGTTAAATCAGCCCCAGCATTTT
V gene: TRBV5-5
J gene: TRBJ1-5
clone size: .
D gene: TRBD1

CDR3 protein: CASSLFGNTEAFF
CDR3 DNA: TGTGCCAGCAGCTTATTCGGGAACACTGAAGCTTTCTTT
V gene: TRBV7-3
J gene: TRBJ1-1
clone size: .
D gene: .

CDR3 protein: CASSPGQQETQYF
CDR3 DNA: TGTGCCAGCAGTCCTGGACAGCAAGAGACCCAGTACTTC
V gene: TRBV7-2
J gene: TRBJ2-5
clone size: .
D gene: .

CDR3 protein: CASRETGVGQPQHF
CDR3 DNA: TGCGCCAGCAGGGAGACTGGTGTCGGTCAGCCCCAGCATTTT
V gene: TRBV10-2
J gene: TRBJ1-5
clone size: few
D gene: .

CDR3 protein: CASRNDRARYEQYF
CDR3 DNA: TGTGCCAGCAGGAACGACAGGGCCCGTTACGAGCAGTACTTC
V gene: TRBV6-5
J gene: TRBJ2-7
clone size: .
D gene: TRBD1

CDR3 protein: CASGDRTSNQPQHF
CDR3 DNA: TGTGCCAGCGGGGACAGAACTTCCAATCAGCCCCAGCATTTT
V gene: TRBV2
J gene: TRBJ1-5
clone size: .
D gene: TRBD1

CDR3 protein: CASSVAAGYEQYF
CDR3 DNA: TGTGCCAGCAGCGTAGCTGCGGGGTACGAGCAGTACTTC
V gene: TRBV9
J gene: TRBJ2-7
clone size: .
D gene: .

CDR3 protein: CASSQEAGGRDTQYF
CDR3 DNA: TGTGCCAGCAGCCAAGAAGCGGGGGGGCGAGATACGCAGTATTTT
V gene: TRBV4-2
J gene: TRBJ2-3
clone size: few
D gene: TRBD2

CDR3 protein: CASSDKSREGGYEQYF
CDR3 DNA: TGTGCCAGCAGCGATAAAAGTCGAGAAGGGGGCTACGAGCAGTACTTC
V gene: TRBV21-1
J gene: TRBJ2-7
clone size: .
D gene: .

CDR3 protein: CASSPSTGLAGSTDTQYF
CDR3 DNA: TGCGCCAGCAGCCCCTCAACGGGACTAGCGGGGTCCACAGATACGCAGTATTTT
V gene: TRBV5-1
J gene: TRBJ2-3
clone size: .
D gene: TRBD2

CDR3 protein: CASSLGPDLGRYTF
CDR3 DNA: TGTGCCAGCAGCTTGGGGCCAGACTTGGGGCGCTACACCTTC
V gene: TRBV5-4
J gene: TRBJ1-2
clone size: .
D gene: .

CDR3 protein: CASRRAGEGETKNIQYF
CDR3 DNA: TGTGCCAGCAGACGGGCAGGGGAAGGTGAGACCAAAAACATTCAGTACTTC
V gene: TRBV27
J gene: TRBJ2-4
clone size: few
D gene: .

CDR3 protein: CAGVGGSRAYGYTF
CDR3 DNA: TGTGCCGGTGTGGGCGGCAGCAGGGCCTATGGCTACACCTTC
V gene: TRBV7-2
J gene: TRBJ1-2
clone size: .
D gene: .

CDR3 protein: CASTRWEGGKGSGNQPQHF
CDR3 DNA: TGTGCCAGCACCCGGTGGGAGGGGGGTAAAGGGTCAGGCAATCAGCCCCAGCATTTT
V gene: TRBV9
J gene: TRBJ1-5
clone size: .
D gene: .

CDR3 protein: CASSPPDRGRNTEAFF
CDR3 DNA: TGTGCCAGCTCACCACCGGACAGGGGGAGGAACACTGAAGCTTTCTTT
V gene: TRBV18
J gene: TRBJ1-1
clone size: .
D gene: TRBD1

CDR3 protein: CASRQQGANDYGYTF
CDR3 DNA: TGTGCCAGCAGGCAACAGGGGGCTAATGATTATGGCTACACCTTC
V gene: TRBV6-5
J gene: TRBJ1-2
clone size: .
D gene: TRBD1

CDR3 protein: CASSILAGGRDEQFF
CDR3 DNA: TGCGCCAGCAGCATACTAGCGGGGGGCCGAGATGAGCAGTTCTTC
V gene: TRBV5-1
J gene: TRBJ2-1
clone size: .
D gene: TRBD2

CDR3 protein: CASSLLPNTEAFF
CDR3 DNA: TGCGCCAGCAGCTTGCTTCCGAACACTGAAGCTTTCTTT
V gene: TRBV5-1
J gene: TRBJ1-1
clone size: .
D gene: .

CDR3 protein: CASSLYGLGNSPLHF
CDR3 DNA: TGTGCCAGCAGCTTATACGGACTTGGGAATTCACCCCTCCACTTT
V gene: TRBV5-5
J gene: TRBJ1-6
clone size: .
D gene: .

CDR3 protein: CAISDLGGLTNTIYF
CDR3 DNA: TGTGCCATCAGTGATCTTGGGGGGTTGACGAACACCATATATTTT
V gene: TRBV10-3
J gene: TRBJ1-3
clone size: .
D gene: .

CDR3 protein: CASSRTGGSSYEQYF
CDR3 DNA: TGTGCCAGCAGCAGAACGGGGGGGAGCTCCTACGAGCAGTACTTC
V gene: TRBV13
J gene: TRBJ2-7
clone size: .
D gene: TRBD2

CDR3 protein: CATSAQGFPETQYF
CDR3 DNA: TGTGCCACCAGTGCACAGGGTTTTCCAGAGACCCAGTACTTC
V gene: TRBV24-1
J gene: TRBJ2-5
clone size: .
D gene: .

CDR3 protein: CASSSSGGANEQYF
CDR3 DNA: TGTGCCAGCAGTTCTAGCGGGGGGGCAAACGAGCAGTACTTC
V gene: TRBV6-6
J gene: TRBJ2-7
clone size: .
D gene: TRBD2

CDR3 protein: CASSQGTGVQSYNEQFF
CDR3 DNA: TGTGCCAGCAGCCAGGGGACAGGGGTTCAATCCTACAATGAGCAGTTCTTC
V gene: TRBV3-1/TRBV3-2
J gene: TRBJ2-1
clone size: .
D gene: TRBD1

CDR3 protein: CASSNIQGQNYGYTF
CDR3 DNA: TGCGCCAGCAGCAACATTCAGGGACAGAACTATGGCTACACCTTC
V gene: TRBV5-1
J gene: TRBJ1-2
clone size: .
D gene: TRBD1

CDR3 protein: CASSKWEVSTDTQYF
CDR3 DNA: TGTGCCAGTAGTAAGTGGGAGGTGAGCACAGATACGCAGTATTTT
V gene: TRBV19
J gene: TRBJ2-3
clone size: .
D gene: .

CDR3 protein: CASSSGQGRGYTF
CDR3 DNA: TGTGCCAGCAGCTCCGGCCAGGGAAGGGGCTACACCTTC
V gene: TRBV7-9
J gene: TRBJ1-2
clone size: .
D gene: .

CDR3 protein: CASRDRGGGTGELFF
CDR3 DNA: TGTGCCAGCAGAGACAGGGGCGGCGGCACCGGGGAGCTGTTTTTT
V gene: TRBV6-5
J gene: TRBJ2-2
clone size: .
D gene: TRBD1

CDR3 protein: CASRTDSNYGYTF
CDR3 DNA: TGTGCCAGCCGGACAGATTCTAACTATGGCTACACCTTC
V gene: TRBV6-5
J gene: TRBJ1-2
clone size: .
D gene: .

CDR3 protein: CASVKTSGSYEQYF
CDR3 DNA: TGTGCTAGTGTCAAGACTAGCGGATCCTACGAGCAGTACTTC
V gene: TRBV12-5
J gene: TRBJ2-7
clone size: few
D gene: TRBD2

CDR3 protein: CASSPPIRANEKLFF
CDR3 DNA: TGTGCCAGCTCACCACCGATACGGGCTAATGAAAAACTGTTTTTT
V gene: TRBV18
J gene: TRBJ1-4
clone size: few
D gene: .

CDR3 protein: CASSSTGGLEEKLFF
CDR3 DNA: TGCGCCAGCAGTTCCACGGGGGGGTTGGAGGAAAAACTGTTTTTT
V gene: TRBV5-1
J gene: TRBJ1-4
clone size: once
D gene: .

CDR3 protein: CASSLSGGYTGELFF
CDR3 DNA: TGCGCCAGCAGCTTGTCGGGGGGATACACCGGGGAGCTGTTTTTT
V gene: TRBV5-1
J gene: TRBJ2-2
clone size: .
D gene: TRBD2

CDR3 protein: CASSPSTGGQPQHF
CDR3 DNA: TGCGCCAGCAGCCCCTCGACAGGGGGTCAGCCCCAGCATTTT
V gene: TRBV5-1
J gene: TRBJ1-5
clone size: .
D gene: TRBD1

CDR3 protein: CASRDRGVGAFF
CDR3 DNA: TGTGCCAGCAGAGACAGGGGGGTAGGAGCTTTCTTT
V gene: TRBV12-3/TRBV12-4
J gene: TRBJ1-1
clone size: few
D gene: TRBD1

CDR3 protein: CASSLGTSTEAFF
CDR3 DNA: TGTGCCAGCAGCTTAGGGACTAGCACTGAAGCTTTCTTT
V gene: TRBV7-9
J gene: TRBJ1-1
clone size: .
D gene: .

CDR3 protein: CASSLGGGGAREQYF
CDR3 DNA: TGTGCCAGCAGCTTGGGTGGCGGGGGGGCCCGCGAGCAGTACTTC
V gene: TRBV5-4
J gene: TRBJ2-7
clone size: few
D gene: TRBD2

CDR3 protein: CASSYSQKPPYEQYF
CDR3 DNA: TGTGCCAGCAGTTACTCGCAGAAACCACCCTACGAGCAGTACTTC
V gene: TRBV6-5
J gene: TRBJ2-7
clone size: .
D gene: .

CDR3 protein: CASSFGTGEKLFF
CDR3 DNA: TGTGCCAGCAGCTTCGGGACAGGGGAAAAACTGTTTTTT
V gene: TRBV5-5
J gene: TRBJ1-4
clone size: few
D gene: TRBD1

CDR3 protein: CASSVVAGGRPDTQYF
CDR3 DNA: TGTGCCAGCAGCGTAGTGGCGGGGGGCCGCCCGGATACGCAGTATTTT
V gene: TRBV9
J gene: TRBJ2-3
clone size: .
D gene: TRBD2

CDR3 protein: CASSSDRSTDTQYF
CDR3 DNA: TGTGCCAGCAGCTCGGACAGAAGCACAGATACGCAGTATTTT
V gene: TRBV11-3
J gene: TRBJ2-3
clone size: once
D gene: .

CDR3 protein: CASSLGVTGYTF
CDR3 DNA: TGTGCCAGCAGCCTCGGGGTAACTGGCTACACCTTC
V gene: TRBV3-1/TRBV3-2
J gene: TRBJ1-2
clone size: .
D gene: .

CDR3 protein: CASSTTGNTQYF
CDR3 DNA: TGTGCCAGCAGCACGACAGGGAATACGCAGTATTTT
V gene: TRBV7-3
J gene: TRBJ2-3
clone size: .
D gene: TRBD1

CDR3 protein: CASSVVRGATNEKLFF
CDR3 DNA: TGTGCCAGCAGTGTTGTAAGGGGTGCAACTAATGAAAAACTGTTTTTT
V gene: TRBV2
J gene: TRBJ1-4
clone size: .
D gene: .

CDR3 protein: CASSQGFGVTLHF
CDR3 DNA: TGTGCCAGCAGCCAAGGTTTCGGGGTCACCCTCCACTTT
V gene: TRBV14
J gene: TRBJ1-6
clone size: .
D gene: .

CDR3 protein: CASSPSAGANEKLFF
CDR3 DNA: TGTGCCAGCAGCCCAAGCGCGGGGGCAAATGAAAAACTGTTTTTT
V gene: TRBV3-1/TRBV3-2
J gene: TRBJ1-4
clone size: .
D gene: .

CDR3 protein: CAISEDGRRRAFF
CDR3 DNA: TGTGCCATCAGTGAGGACGGTCGGAGGAGGGCTTTCTTT
V gene: TRBV10-3
J gene: TRBJ1-1
clone size: .
D gene: .

CDR3 protein: CASSVDYNTDTQYF
CDR3 DNA: TGTGCCAGCAGCGTGGACTACAACACAGATACGCAGTATTTT
V gene: TRBV9
J gene: TRBJ2-3
clone size: .
D gene: .

CDR3 protein: CSVERQGTDTQYF
CDR3 DNA: TGCAGCGTTGAAAGACAGGGCACAGATACGCAGTATTTT
V gene: TRBV29-1
J gene: TRBJ2-3
clone size: .
D gene: .

CDR3 protein: CASRPSSGENYEQYF
CDR3 DNA: TGTGCCAGCAGGCCCTCTAGCGGGGAGAACTACGAGCAGTACTTC
V gene: TRBV2
J gene: TRBJ2-7
clone size: .
D gene: TRBD2

CDR3 protein: CATSGGQGDGYTF
CDR3 DNA: TGTGCCACCAGCGGGGGACAGGGTGATGGCTACACCTTC
V gene: TRBV15
J gene: TRBJ1-2
clone size: .
D gene: TRBD1

CDR3 protein: CASSPYGTGPDSNGYTF
CDR3 DNA: TGTGCCAGCAGCCCGTACGGGACAGGGCCCGACTCGAATGGCTACACCTTC
V gene: TRBV3-1/TRBV3-2
J gene: TRBJ1-2
clone size: .
D gene: TRBD1